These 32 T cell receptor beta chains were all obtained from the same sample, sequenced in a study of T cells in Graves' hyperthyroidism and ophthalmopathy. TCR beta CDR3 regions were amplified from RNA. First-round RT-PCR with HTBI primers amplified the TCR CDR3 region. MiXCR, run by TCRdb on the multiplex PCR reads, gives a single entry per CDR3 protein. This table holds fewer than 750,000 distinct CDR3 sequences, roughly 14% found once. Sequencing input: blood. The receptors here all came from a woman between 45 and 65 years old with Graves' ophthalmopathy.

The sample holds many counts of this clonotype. The CDR3 bases are TGTGCCAGCAGTTTCCCCATGACAGGGGTTTCCGATACGCAGTATTTT. Residues: CASSFPMTGVSDTQYF. The rearrangement joins TRBV6-2 or TRBV6-3 to TRBJ2-3; 8 bases fit TRBD1. The CDR3 covers 16 residues. V lost 4 bases to trimming and J lost 6 bases; unmatched junction nucleotides: 12. Looked up from germline, CDR1 is MNHEY and CDR2 is SVGEGT.

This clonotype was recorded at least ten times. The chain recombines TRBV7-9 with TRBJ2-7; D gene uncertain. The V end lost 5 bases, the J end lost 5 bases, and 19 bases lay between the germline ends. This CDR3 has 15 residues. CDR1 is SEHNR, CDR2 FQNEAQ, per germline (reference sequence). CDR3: CASSPKRALLDEQYF. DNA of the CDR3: TGTGCCAGCAGCCCCAAACGGGCTCTACTCGACGAGCAGTACTTC.

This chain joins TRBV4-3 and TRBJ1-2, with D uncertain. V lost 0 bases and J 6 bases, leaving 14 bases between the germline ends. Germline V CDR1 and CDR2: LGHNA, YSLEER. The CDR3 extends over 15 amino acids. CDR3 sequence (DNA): TGCGCCAGCAGCCAAGATCGGGGAGGGCAGAATGGCTACACCTTC. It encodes CASSQDRGGQNGYTF.

CDR3 bases: TGCAGCGGTACAGAATACAATGAGCAGTTCTTC. It codes for CSGTEYNEQFF. This chain joins TRBV29-1 and TRBJ2-1; the D is unclear. The CDR3 consists of 11 residues. Trimming pared 7 bases from V and 4 bases from J, leaving 8 bases between. Germline lookup yields CDR1 SQVTM and CDR2 ANQGSEA.

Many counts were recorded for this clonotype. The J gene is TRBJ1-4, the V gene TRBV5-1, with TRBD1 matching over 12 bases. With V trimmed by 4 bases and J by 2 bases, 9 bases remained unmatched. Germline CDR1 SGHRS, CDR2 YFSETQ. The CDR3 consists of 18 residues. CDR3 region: CASSPGQGAIFTNEKLFF. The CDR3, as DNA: TGCGCCAGCAGCCCGGGACAGGGGGCAATCTTCACTAATGAAAAACTGTTTTTT.

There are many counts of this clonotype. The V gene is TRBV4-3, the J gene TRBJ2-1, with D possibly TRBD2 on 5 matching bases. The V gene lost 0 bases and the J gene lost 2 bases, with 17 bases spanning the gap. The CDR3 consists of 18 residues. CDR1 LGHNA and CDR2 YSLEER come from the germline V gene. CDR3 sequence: CASSQDPASTRAYNEQFF. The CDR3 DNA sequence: TGCGCCAGCAGCCAAGATCCCGCCTCGACGCGGGCCTACAATGAGCAGTTCTTC.

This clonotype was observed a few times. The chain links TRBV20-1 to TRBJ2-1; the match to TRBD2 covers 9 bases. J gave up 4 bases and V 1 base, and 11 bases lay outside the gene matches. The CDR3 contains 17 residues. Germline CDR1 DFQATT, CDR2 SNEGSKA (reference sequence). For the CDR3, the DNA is TGCAGTGCTAGAGTATCCCCGGGACTAGCTTTGTACAATGAGCAGTTCTTC. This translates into CSARVSPGLALYNEQFF.

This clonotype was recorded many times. CDR3 coding DNA: TGCAGTGTACCGGGACTAGCGGGAAACGAGCAGTACTTC. Its protein is CSVPGLAGNEQYF. The V call is TRBV20-1, the J call TRBJ2-7, with 13 bases identical to TRBD2. CDR3 length equals 13 residues. Germline-derived CDR1 and CDR2 are DFQATT and SNEGSKA (reference sequence). V gave up 7 bases and J gave up 5 bases; unmatched junction bases: 5.

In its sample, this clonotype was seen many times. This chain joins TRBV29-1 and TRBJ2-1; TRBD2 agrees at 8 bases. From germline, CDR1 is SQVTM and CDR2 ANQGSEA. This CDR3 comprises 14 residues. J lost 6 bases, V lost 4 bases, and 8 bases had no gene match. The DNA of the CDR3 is TGCAGCGTTGGGGGGACTAGTATCTTCAATGAGCAGTTCTTC. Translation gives CSVGGTSIFNEQFF.

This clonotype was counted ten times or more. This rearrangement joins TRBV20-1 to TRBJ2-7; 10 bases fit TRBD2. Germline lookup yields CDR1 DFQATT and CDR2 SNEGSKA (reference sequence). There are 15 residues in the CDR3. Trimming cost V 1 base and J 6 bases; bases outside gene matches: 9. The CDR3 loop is CSARVLSSGSSEQYF. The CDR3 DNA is TGCAGTGCTAGAGTCTTGTCTAGCGGGAGTAGCGAGCAGTACTTC.

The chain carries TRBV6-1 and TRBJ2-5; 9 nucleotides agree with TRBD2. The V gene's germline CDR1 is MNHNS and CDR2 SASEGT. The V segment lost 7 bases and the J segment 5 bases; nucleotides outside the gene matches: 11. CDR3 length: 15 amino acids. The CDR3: CASKTQGSGGETQYF. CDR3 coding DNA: TGTGCCAGCAAAACCCAGGGTAGCGGGGGTGAGACCCAGTACTTC.

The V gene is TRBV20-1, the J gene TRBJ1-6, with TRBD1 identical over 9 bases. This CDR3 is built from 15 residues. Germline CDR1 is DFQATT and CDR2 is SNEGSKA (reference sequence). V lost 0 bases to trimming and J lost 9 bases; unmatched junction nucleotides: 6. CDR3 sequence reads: CSARDQGQGLSPLHF. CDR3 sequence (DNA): TGCAGTGCTAGAGACCAGGGACAGGGACTTTCACCCCTCCACTTT.

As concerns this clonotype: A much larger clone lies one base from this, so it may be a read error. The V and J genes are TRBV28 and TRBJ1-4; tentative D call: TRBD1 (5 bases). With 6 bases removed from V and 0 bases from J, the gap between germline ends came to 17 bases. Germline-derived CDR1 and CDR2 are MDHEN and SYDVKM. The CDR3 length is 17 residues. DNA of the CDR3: TGTGCCAGCAGCTCCCCCCCCACAGGCGCAACTAATGAAAAACTGTTTTTT. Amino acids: CASSSPPTGATNEKLFF. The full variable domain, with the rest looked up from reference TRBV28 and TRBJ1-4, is DVKVTQSSRYLVKRTGEKVFLECVQDMDHENMFWYRQDPGLGLRLIYFSYDVKMKEKGDIPEGYSVSREKKERFSLILESASTNQTSMYLCASSSPPTGATNEKLFFGSGTQLSVL.

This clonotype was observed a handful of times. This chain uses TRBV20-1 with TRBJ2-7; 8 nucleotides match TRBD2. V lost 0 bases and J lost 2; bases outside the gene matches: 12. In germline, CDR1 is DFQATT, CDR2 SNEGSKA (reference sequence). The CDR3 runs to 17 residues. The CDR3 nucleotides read TGCAGTGCTAGAGATTTGAGGCCGGGACTAGACCCCTACGAGCAGTACTTC. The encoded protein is CSARDLRPGLDPYEQYF.

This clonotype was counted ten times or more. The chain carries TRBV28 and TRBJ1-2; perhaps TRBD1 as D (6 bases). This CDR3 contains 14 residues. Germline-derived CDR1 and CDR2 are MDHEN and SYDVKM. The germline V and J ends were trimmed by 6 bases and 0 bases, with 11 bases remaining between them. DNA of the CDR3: TGTGCCAGCAGACAAGGGACACCTAACTATGGCTACACCTTC. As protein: CASRQGTPNYGYTF.

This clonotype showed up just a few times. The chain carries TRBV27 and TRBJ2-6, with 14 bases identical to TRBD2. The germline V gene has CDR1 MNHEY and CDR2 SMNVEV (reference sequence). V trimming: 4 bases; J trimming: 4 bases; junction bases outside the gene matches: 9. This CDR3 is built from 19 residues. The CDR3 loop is CASSSHMTSGRVGANVLTF. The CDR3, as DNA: TGTGCCAGCAGTTCCCATATGACTAGCGGGAGGGTAGGGGCCAACGTCCTGACTTTC.

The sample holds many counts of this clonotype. The CDR3 is CASRSRLARSTDTQYF. The CDR3 nucleotides read TGTGCCAGCAGGAGTCGACTAGCCCGAAGCACAGATACGCAGTATTTT. The J gene is TRBJ2-3, the V gene TRBV12-3 or TRBV12-4, with TRBD2 matching 7 bases. V was clipped by 6 bases and J by 0 bases; unmatched bases: 9. CDR3 size: 16 residues.

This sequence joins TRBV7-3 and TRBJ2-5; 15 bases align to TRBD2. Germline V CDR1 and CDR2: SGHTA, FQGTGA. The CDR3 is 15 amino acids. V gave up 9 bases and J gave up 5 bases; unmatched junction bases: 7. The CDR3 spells CASSIGLAGGETQYF. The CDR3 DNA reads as TGTGCCAGTAGTATAGGACTAGCGGGAGGGGAGACCCAGTACTTC.

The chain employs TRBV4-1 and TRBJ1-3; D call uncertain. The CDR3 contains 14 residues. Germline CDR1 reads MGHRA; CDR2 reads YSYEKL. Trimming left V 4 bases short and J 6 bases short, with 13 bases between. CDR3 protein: CASSPAAGVNTIYF. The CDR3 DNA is TGCGCCAGCAGCCCCGCTGCCGGGGTAAACACCATATATTTT.

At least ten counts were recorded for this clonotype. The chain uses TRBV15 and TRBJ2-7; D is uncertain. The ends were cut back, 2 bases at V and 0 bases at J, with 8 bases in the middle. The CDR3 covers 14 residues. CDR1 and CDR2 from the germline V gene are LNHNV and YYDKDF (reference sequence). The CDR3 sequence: CATSRTESSYEQYF. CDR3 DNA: TGTGCCACCAGCAGAACAGAGAGCTCCTACGAGCAGTACTTC. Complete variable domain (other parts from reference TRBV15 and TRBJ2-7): DAMVIQNPRYQVTQFGKPVTLSCSQTLNHNVMYWYQQKSSQAPKLLFHYYDKDFNNEADTPDNFQSRRPNTSFCFLDIRSPGLGDTAMYLCATSRTESSYEQYFGPGTRLTVT.

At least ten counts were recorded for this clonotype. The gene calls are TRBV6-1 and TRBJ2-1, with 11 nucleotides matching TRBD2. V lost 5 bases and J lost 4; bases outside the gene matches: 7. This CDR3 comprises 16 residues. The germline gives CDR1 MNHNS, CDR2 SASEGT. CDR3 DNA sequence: TGTGCCAGCAGTTATCGACTAGCGGGAATGTACAATGAGCAGTTCTTC. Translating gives CASSYRLAGMYNEQFF.

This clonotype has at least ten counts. The CDR3 nucleotides are TGTGCCAGCAGTTACAAGGGAGCCACTACTGAAGCTTTCTTT. Protein sequence: CASSYKGATTEAFF. The chain employs TRBV6-2 or TRBV6-3 and TRBJ1-1; D call uncertain. Trimming shortened V by 2 bases and J by 5 bases, and 12 bases separated the two germline ends. Per the germline V gene, CDR1 is MNHEY and CDR2 is SVGEGT. The CDR3 spans 14 residues.

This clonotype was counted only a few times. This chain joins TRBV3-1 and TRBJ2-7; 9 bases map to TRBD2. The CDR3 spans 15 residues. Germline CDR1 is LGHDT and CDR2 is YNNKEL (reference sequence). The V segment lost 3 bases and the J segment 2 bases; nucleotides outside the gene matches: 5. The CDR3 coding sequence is TGTGCCAGCAGCCAGGGTCCTAGCGGGGCCTACGAGCAGTACTTC. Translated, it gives CASSQGPSGAYEQYF.

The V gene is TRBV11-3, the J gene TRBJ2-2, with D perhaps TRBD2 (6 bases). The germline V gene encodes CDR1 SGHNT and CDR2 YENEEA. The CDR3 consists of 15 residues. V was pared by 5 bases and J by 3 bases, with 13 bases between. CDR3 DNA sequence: TGTGCCAGCAGCCCCTCGCGGAGGGACACCGGGGAGCTGTTTTTT. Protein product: CASSPSRRDTGELFF.

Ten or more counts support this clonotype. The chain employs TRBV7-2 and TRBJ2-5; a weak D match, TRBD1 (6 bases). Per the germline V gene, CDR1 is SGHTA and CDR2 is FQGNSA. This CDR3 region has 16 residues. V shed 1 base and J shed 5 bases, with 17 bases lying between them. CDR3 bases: TGTGCCAGCAGCTTAGTTCCCAGGGGAACTTGGGAGACCCAGTACTTC. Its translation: CASSLVPRGTWETQYF.

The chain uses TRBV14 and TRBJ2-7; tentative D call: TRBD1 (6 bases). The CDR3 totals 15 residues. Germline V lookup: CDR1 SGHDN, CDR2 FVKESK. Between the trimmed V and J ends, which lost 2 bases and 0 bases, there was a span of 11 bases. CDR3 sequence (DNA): TGTGCCAGCAGCCAATCAACAGGGAGCTCCTACGAGCAGTACTTC. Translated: CASSQSTGSSYEQYF.

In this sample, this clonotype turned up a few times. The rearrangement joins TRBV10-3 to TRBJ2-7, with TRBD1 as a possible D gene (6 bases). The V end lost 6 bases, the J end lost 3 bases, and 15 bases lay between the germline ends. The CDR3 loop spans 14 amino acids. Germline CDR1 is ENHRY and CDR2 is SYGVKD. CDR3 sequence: CAIRGTDRNYEQYF. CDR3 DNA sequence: TGTGCCATCAGGGGGACCGACAGGAACTACGAGCAGTACTTC.

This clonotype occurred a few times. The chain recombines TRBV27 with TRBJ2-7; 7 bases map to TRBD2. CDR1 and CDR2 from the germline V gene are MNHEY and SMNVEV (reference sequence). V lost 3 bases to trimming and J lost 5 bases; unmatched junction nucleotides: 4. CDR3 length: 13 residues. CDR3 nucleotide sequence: TGTGCCAGCAGTTTCGCGGGAGTCCACGAGCAGTACTTC. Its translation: CASSFAGVHEQYF.

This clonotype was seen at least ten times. DNA for the CDR3: TGCAGTGCCGTACAGGGCCCGAACACTGAAGCTTTCTTT. Encoded protein: CSAVQGPNTEAFF. The chain recombines TRBV20-1 with TRBJ1-1; D may be TRBD1 (6 bases). The V gene's germline CDR1 is DFQATT and CDR2 SNEGSKA (reference sequence). Trimming took 6 bases from V and 1 from J, leaving 12 bases between them. This CDR3 has 13 residues.

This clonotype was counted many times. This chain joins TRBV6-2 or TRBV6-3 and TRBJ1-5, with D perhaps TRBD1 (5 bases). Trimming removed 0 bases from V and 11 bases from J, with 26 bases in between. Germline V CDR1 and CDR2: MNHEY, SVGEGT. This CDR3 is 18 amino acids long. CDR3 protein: CASSYSGSWDADSKAQHF. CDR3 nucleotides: TGTGCCAGCAGTTACTCTGGGTCTTGGGACGCGGACTCAAAAGCCCAGCATTTT.

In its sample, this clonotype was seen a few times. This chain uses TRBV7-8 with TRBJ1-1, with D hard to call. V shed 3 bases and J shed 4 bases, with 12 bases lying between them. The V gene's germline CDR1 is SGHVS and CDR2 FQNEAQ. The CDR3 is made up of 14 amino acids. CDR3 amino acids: CASSFREPGTEAFF. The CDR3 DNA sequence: TGTGCCAGCAGCTTCCGGGAACCCGGCACTGAAGCTTTCTTT.

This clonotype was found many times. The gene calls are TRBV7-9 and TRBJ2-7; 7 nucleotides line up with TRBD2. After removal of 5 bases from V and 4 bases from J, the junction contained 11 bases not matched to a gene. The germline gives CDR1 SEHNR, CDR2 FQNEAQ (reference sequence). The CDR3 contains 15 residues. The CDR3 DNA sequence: TGTGCCAGCAGCCCTGGGGGGGATCCCTCTTACGAGCAGTACTTC. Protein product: CASSPGGDPSYEQYF.